The clone carrying this T cell receptor (beta chain) has a count of ten or more. This specimen comes from a study of T cells in Graves' hyperthyroidism and ophthalmopathy. Turning to the study itself: Before any treatment, at initial diagnosis, peripheral blood was collected.

Ophthalmopathy in the patients scored at least 3 on Clinical Activity Score and at least 4 on NOSPECS grade, lasting under 3 months. Investigators excluded patients with uncontrolled infection, other autoimmune disease, pregnancy or lactation. The CDR3 regions of TCR beta were amplified from RNA transcripts. HTBI primers drove first-round RT-PCR of the TCR CDR3. One entry per CDR3 protein results from TCRdb running MiXCR on the multiplex PCR reads. The sample has about 640,000 distinct CDR3 sequences, about a fifth seen once. The CDR3 sequence is 17 residues long. The V gene end was trimmed by 6 bases and the J gene end by 0 bases; junction bases not matched to a gene: 7. Per germline, CDR1 MDHEN and CDR2 SYDVKM.

Material: blood. The chain uses TRBV28 and TRBJ1-6; 8 bases align to TRBD1. The receptor was isolated from a man younger than 40 with Graves' ophthalmopathy. The CDR3 region is CASRGQALSSYNSPLHF. The CDR3 DNA sequence: TGTGCCAGCAGGGGACAGGCTTTAAGCTCCTATAATTCACCCCTCCACTTT.